This TCR beta chain appears in the sequencing data of a study of T cell repertoires in cytomegalovirus infection. This clonotype was recorded at least ten times. Its antigen is not identified. One entry per CDR3 protein, called by TCRdb with MiXCR from the reads. The sample carries some 800,000 distinct CDR3 sequences, roughly 28% recorded once. The CDR3 loop spans 16 amino acids. The germline V gene has CDR1 SGHVS and CDR2 FQNEAQ. The V gene lost 2 bases and the J gene lost 2 bases, with 14 bases spanning the gap. The chain joins TRBV7-8 to TRBJ2-3; TRBD1 or TRBD2 may be the D gene (6 bases each). The TCR comes from a human donor in good health (CMV status not recorded). Some clones in this sample may be carry-over from other donors' samples. The starting material was cultured CD8+ T cells from PBMCs, obtained from culture after CMV antigen stimulation. Here the CDR3 DNA reads TGTGCCAGCAGCTTATCCGTCAGGGGACTCACAGATACGCAGTATTTT. Translating it yields CASSLSVRGLTDTQYF.